The 10 T cell receptor beta chains in this list originate from one sample, sequenced in a study of cytomegalovirus exposure and HLA in healthy donors. 60 Vbeta and 13 Jbeta primers were used in PCR. Measured with immunoSEQ multiplex PCR; TCRdb has only the in-frame clones, and not every one. The sample records around 300,000 clones, under 80% being singletons. Sequenced material: PBMCs. The source of these receptors is a female donor in good health and CMV-seronegative.

J is TRBJ2-1 and V is TRBV5-4, with 8 bases matching TRBD2. The CDR3 extends over 16 amino acids. Germline V lookup: CDR1 SGHNT, CDR2 YYREEE (reference sequence). The trim removed 4 bases at V and 7 bases at J, leaving 13 bases unmatched. DNA for the CDR3: TGTGCCAGCAGCGACCTAGCGGGCACCGTAGGAAATGAGCAGTTCTTC. Residues: CASSDLAGTVGNEQFF.

This clone was counted a few times. The chain employs TRBV30 and TRBJ2-1, with 8 bases lining up with TRBD2. The germline gives CDR1 GTSNPN, CDR2 SVGIG (reference sequence). The CDR3 is 14 amino acids. V lost 0 bases and J lost 4; bases outside the gene matches: 2. The DNA of the CDR3 is TGTGCCTGGAGTGTACTAGCGGTGTACAATGAGCAGTTCTTC. Translated, it gives CAWSVLAVYNEQFF.

V usage is TRBV4-1 and J usage is TRBJ2-2, with D possibly TRBD2 on 5 matching bases. This CDR3 contains 17 residues. The V gene's germline CDR1 is MGHRA and CDR2 YSYEKL. V was pared by 5 bases and J by 5 bases, with 21 bases between. CDR3 bases: TGCGCCAGCAGCTTCCCAACCCCACCGGGGAAGACCGGGGAGCTGTTTTTT. This gives the protein CASSFPTPPGKTGELFF.

The V gene is TRBV23-1, the J gene TRBJ1-5, with unresolved D. TRBV23-1 is known as an ORF, though its function is uncertain. The CDR3 is 11 amino acids. Between the trimmed V and J ends, which lost 11 bases and 5 bases, there was a span of 10 bases. The CDR3 nucleotides read TGCGCCGACGGCGGGGATCAGCCCCAGCATTTT. It specifies CADGGDQPQHF.

The J gene is TRBJ2-7, the V gene TRBV2; TRBD1 matches at 9 bases. Germline values: CDR1 SNHLY, CDR2 FYNNEI. V lost 8 bases and J lost 4; bases outside the gene matches: 12. The CDR3 runs to 15 residues. The CDR3 protein is CASSVPGQGSYEQYF. In nucleotides, the CDR3 is TGTGCCAGCTCCGTCCCGGGACAGGGCTCTTACGAGCAGTACTTC.

The CDR3 DNA sequence: TGCGCCAGCAGCTTGGCGGGGGGTGAAAACCCCAATCAGCCCCAGCATTTT. It specifies CASSLAGGENPNQPQHF. The chain employs TRBV5-1 and TRBJ1-5, with D perhaps TRBD1 (5 bases). The germline V and J ends were trimmed by 0 bases and 3 bases, with 16 bases remaining between them. Germline loops: CDR1 SGHRS, CDR2 YFSETQ. The CDR3 consists of 17 residues.

This rearrangement joins TRBV6-5 to TRBJ2-7, with 9 bases that match TRBD1. Germline lookup yields CDR1 MNHEY and CDR2 SVGAGI. The CDR3 covers 14 residues. Trimming removed 4 bases from V and 6 bases from J; junction bases left unmatched: 7. The CDR3 reads CASSSGTGQGEQYF. The CDR3 DNA reads as TGTGCCAGCAGTTCCGGGACAGGGCAGGGCGAGCAGTACTTC.

This clone was detected a few times. This sequence joins TRBV6-1 and TRBJ1-2; no reliable D call. Trimming cost V 3 bases and J 4 bases, with 15 bases left between them. Germline CDR1 is MNHNS and CDR2 is SASEGT. This CDR3 contains 15 residues. CDR3 DNA sequence: TGTGCCAGCAGTGAGGAACTCGGGGAGACCTATGGCTACACCTTC. Residues: CASSEELGETYGYTF.

The V gene is TRBV6-1, the J gene TRBJ1-2; D is unclear. The CDR3 is 15 amino acids. Germline CDR1 is MNHNS and CDR2 is SASEGT. V was trimmed by 2 bases and J by 5 bases, leaving 15 bases between them. Here the CDR3 reads CASSESPGNMYGYTF. For the CDR3, the DNA is TGTGCCAGCAGTGAAAGTCCAGGTAACATGTATGGCTACACCTTC.

The V call is TRBV7-8, the J call TRBJ1-3, with a tentative D call TRBD1 (5 bases). V gave up 3 bases and J gave up 0 bases, with 12 bases separating them. Germline V gene sequence: CDR1 SGHVS, CDR2 FQNEAQ. The CDR3 has 16 amino acids. The CDR3 reads CASSLGGDGSGNTIYF. The CDR3 DNA follows: TGTGCCAGCAGCTTGGGGGGGGACGGCTCTGGAAACACCATATATTTT.